The sample holds one count of the clone carrying this TCR beta chain. Antigen specificity is unknown. This record belongs to a study of T cell responses to AZD1222 COVID-19 vaccine. Clones were sequenced by immunoSEQ multiplex PCR, and TCRdb holds only the in-frame ones, with some missing. The table records 77,000 or so clones, about 87% of them present only once. The CDR3 sequence is 16 residues long. V was pared by 5 bases and J by 5 bases, with 8 bases of the junction left unmatched. Germline assignment: CDR1 SGHTA and CDR2 FQGTGA. Whole-study results and caveats: Within unmutated variant regions lay the reported targets of nearly half of spike-specific TCRs. It should be noted that donors were predominantly white British and more often female, and clonal diversity was possibly underestimated.

The source was peripheral blood, collected on day 0 of AZD1222 vaccination. The clonotype was recovered from an adult in good health. The gene calls are TRBV7-3 and TRBJ2-1, with 11 bases matching TRBD2. The CDR3 DNA is TGTGCCAGCAGCACAACTAGCGGGAGTGGAAACAATGAGCAGTTCTTC. Protein product: CASSTTSGSGNNEQFF.